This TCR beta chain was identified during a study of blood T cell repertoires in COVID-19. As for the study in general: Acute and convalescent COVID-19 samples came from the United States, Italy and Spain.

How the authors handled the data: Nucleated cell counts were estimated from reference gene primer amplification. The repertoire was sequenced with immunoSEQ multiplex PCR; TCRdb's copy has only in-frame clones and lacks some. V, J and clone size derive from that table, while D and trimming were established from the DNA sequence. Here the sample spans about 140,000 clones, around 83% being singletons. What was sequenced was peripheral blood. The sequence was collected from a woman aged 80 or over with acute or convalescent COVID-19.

In DNA, the CDR3 is TGTGCCAGCAGTGTAGAACGGAGGAATTCACCCCTCCACTTT. This sequence encodes CASSVERRNSPLHF. The rearrangement uses TRBV2 and TRBJ1-6, with D hard to call. Trimming took 4 bases from V and 7 from J, leaving 11 bases between them. This CDR3 has 14 amino acids. Germline V gives CDR1 SNHLY, CDR2 FYNNEI.